The 13 T cell receptor beta chains reported below all come from one sample, sequenced in a study of cytomegalovirus exposure and HLA in healthy donors. PCR employed 60 Vbeta and 13 Jbeta primers. Data came from immunoSEQ multiplex PCR; TCRdb stores just in-frame clones and leaves some out. The sample yields about 160,000 clones, roughly 80% seen once. The source material was PBMCs. The receptor set was obtained from a female donor in good health and CMV-seronegative.

This rearrangement joins TRBV6-5 to TRBJ2-5; TRBD2 matches 8 bases. V shed 5 bases, J shed 2 bases, and the junction held 7 bases outside the gene matches. Germline CDR1 MNHEY, CDR2 SVGAGI. The CDR3 totals 15 residues. The CDR3 DNA follows: TGTGCCAGCAGTACGGGACTAGTTGGGCAAGAGACCCAGTACTTC. Translating it yields CASSTGLVGQETQYF.

This clone was counted a single time. V usage is TRBV30 and J usage is TRBJ2-5; 11 nucleotides match TRBD1. The CDR3 is 15 residues long. Germline loops: CDR1 GTSNPN, CDR2 SVGIG (reference sequence). J gave up 5 bases and V 2 bases, and 7 bases lay outside the gene matches. The CDR3 here is CAWSPLGTGGETQYF. The CDR3, as DNA: TGTGCCTGGAGTCCCCTCGGGACAGGGGGGGAGACCCAGTACTTC.

V gene TRBV5-1 combines with J gene TRBJ2-3, with 8 positions matching TRBD2. The germline V gene encodes CDR1 SGHRS and CDR2 YFSETQ. Unmatched junction bases numbered 10, after V lost 4 bases and J lost 6 bases. This CDR3 has 15 amino acids. The CDR3 DNA reads as TGCGCCAGCAGCGCGGCGGGGGGACGAAGCGATACGCAGTATTTT. Its protein product is CASSAAGGRSDTQYF.

The chain is built from TRBV2 and TRBJ2-1, with no clear D. CDR3 size: 17 residues. V lost 6 bases and J lost 0, with 18 bases in between. The germline gives CDR1 SNHLY, CDR2 FYNNEI. CDR3 sequence (DNA): TGTGCCAGCAGCCTTCGACTGACGAGGAGCTCCTACAATGAGCAGTTCTTC. It yields the protein CASSLRLTRSSYNEQFF.

The chain joins TRBV5-4 to TRBJ1-4; 7 bases match TRBD1. Germline V gives CDR1 SGHNT, CDR2 YYREEE (reference sequence). The CDR3 covers 14 residues. With V trimmed by 3 bases and J by 8 bases, 7 bases remained unmatched. The CDR3 loop is CASSSKTTGEKLFF. CDR3 bases: TGTGCCAGCAGCTCCAAAACGACAGGGGAAAAACTGTTTTTT.

This clone was observed a handful of times. The V gene is TRBV6-6, the J gene TRBJ2-7, with D possibly matching TRBD1 (5 bases). CDR3 length equals 14 residues. Germline CDR1 and CDR2: MNHNY and SVGAGI (reference sequence). Trimming stripped 3 bases from V and 2 bases from J, with 11 bases between. This chain's CDR3 is CASSYGQGAYEQYF. In nucleotides, the CDR3 is TGTGCCAGCAGTTATGGCCAGGGCGCCTACGAGCAGTACTTC.

The chain joins TRBV6-1 to TRBJ2-1; D is unresolved. The CDR3 is 12 residues long. Germline loops: CDR1 MNHNS, CDR2 SASEGT. V was trimmed by 7 bases and J by 4 bases, leaving 8 bases between them. The CDR3 region has the DNA TGTGCCAGCACTCGGTTGTACAATGAGCAGTTCTTC. Protein: CASTRLYNEQFF.

The rearrangement joins TRBV10-2 to TRBJ2-7, with 10 positions matching TRBD2. This CDR3 spans 15 amino acids. Germline V gene data show CDR1 as WSHSY and CDR2 as SAAADI. J gave up 2 bases and V 4 bases, and 5 bases lay outside the gene matches. The DNA of the CDR3 is TGCGCCAGCAGTGCTCAACTAGCGGGGACCTACGAGCAGTACTTC. Residues: CASSAQLAGTYEQYF.

The V and J genes are TRBV2 and TRBJ2-3; 9 positions match TRBD1. The CDR3 is 18 amino acids. Germline V CDR1 and CDR2: SNHLY, FYNNEI. V trimming: 3 bases; J trimming: 1 base; junction bases outside the gene matches: 11. Here the CDR3 reads CASSDPSFRDRGTDTQYF. CDR3 sequence (DNA): TGTGCCAGCAGTGATCCCTCCTTCCGGGACAGGGGCACAGATACGCAGTATTTT.

The J gene is TRBJ1-5, the V gene TRBV2; D is undetermined. Trimming left V 1 base short and J 3 bases short, with 7 bases between. Germline V gene data show CDR1 as SNHLY and CDR2 as FYNNEI. CDR3 length equals 14 residues. CDR3 loop: CASSEGNINQPQHF. Written as DNA, the CDR3 is TGTGCCAGCAGTGAAGGCAACATCAATCAGCCCCAGCATTTT.

The rearrangement joins TRBV7-9 to TRBJ1-2, with TRBD1 identical over 8 bases. The CDR3 consists of 17 residues. Unmatched junction bases numbered 14, after V lost 2 bases and J lost 6 bases. Germline CDR1 and CDR2: SEHNR and FQNEAQ (reference sequence). CDR3 nucleotide sequence: TGTGCCAGCAGCTTAAGACCTATGACCCTGACAGGGGATGGCTACACCTTC. The encoded protein is CASSLRPMTLTGDGYTF. Complete variable domain (other parts from reference TRBV7-9 and TRBJ1-2): DTGVSQNPRHKITKRGQNVTFRCDPISEHNRLYWYRQTLGQGPEFLTYFQNEAQLEKSRLLSDRFSAERPKGSFSTLEIQRTEQGDSAMYLCASSLRPMTLTGDGYTFGSGTRLTVV.

On this clone: Other DNA sequences in this specimen translate into the identical CDR3. CDR3 DNA sequence: TGTGCCAGCAGGGAACAGGGGGCCAGCAATCAGCCCCAGCATTTT. It encodes CASREQGASNQPQHF. The chain joins TRBV2 to TRBJ1-5; 9 bases agree with TRBD1. In germline, CDR1 is SNHLY, CDR2 FYNNEI. This CDR3 has 15 residues. The J segment lost 1 base and the V segment lost 6 bases, leaving 4 bases of the junction unmatched.

The V and J genes are TRBV7-6 and TRBJ2-7, with TRBD1 as a possible D gene (7 bases). Germline assignment: CDR1 SGHVS and CDR2 FNYEAQ. The CDR3 has 15 residues. Between the trimmed V and J ends, which lost 3 bases and 3 bases, there was a span of 15 bases. CDR3 DNA sequence: TGTGCCAGCAGCTTTGGAGGGGCAGGGGGCTACGAGCAGTACTTC. Translating it yields CASSFGGAGGYEQYF.